The entry below describes one TCR beta chain. What antigen it recognizes has not been identified. No base qualities exist here, and no much larger clone lies one base off it. CDR1 SGHRS and CDR2 YFSETQ are derived from the germline V gene. Cut back by 5 bases and 3 bases, the V and J ends lie 18 bases apart. The CDR3 has 16 amino acids, counting the end cysteine and phenylalanine. Of all the DNA, just the CDR3 is kept, 48 bases in frame from base 1. The immunoSEQ hsTCRB v3.0 assay was used at survey level resolution to sequence the TRB variable region. The targeted TRB sequencing depth was roughly 35,000-50,000 T-cell genomes per sample. Pooled TRB libraries were sequenced on an Illumina MiSeq with a v3 150-cycle kit. For the original study's pipeline: Repertoire analysis was run in R within a reproducible Nextflow workflow that covered QC, data transformation and analysis. LymphoSeq2, an R package for exploring AIRR-Seq data, was used to implement the custom analyses. After excluding a few samples that yielded fewer than 5000 total TRB sequences, 188 HIV repertoires remained for analysis. Among the roughly 190 retained HIV repertoires, 55 to 65 were collected before ART initiation and approximately 130 were collected after ART initiation. Repertoires were downsampled to 5000 TRB nucleotide sequences, and summary statistics were averaged over 100 downsampling iterations. TRB sequences were retained for analysis only if CDR3 regions of at least seven amino acids were present. Diversity was assessed using a clonality score derived from Shannon entropy and using the Gini coefficient. Repertoire networks linked the top 5000 CDR3 amino acid sequences whenever two sequences differed by an edit distance of one. For TRB CDR3 amino acid sequences, GLIPH2 was used to predict antigen specificity groups and MHC restriction. CDR3 amino acid sequences were matched against VDJdb and McPAS-TCR to flag known CMV, EBV, HIV or tissue antigen associations. Pre-ART, post-ART and control groups were compared with Wilcoxon signed-rank tests and Holm-Bonferroni correction. TCRdb took over this immuneACCESS table, retaining in-frame rearrangements with V and J assigned. Such tables are incomplete; in checked studies, under half of the missing clones stem from an unresolved V gene, and the remainder is unexplained. Clonal size and the V and J genes are those of that table, whereas D and trimming came from the DNA. The sample table contains fewer than 20,000 clones; only one count was recorded for 75% of them. Roughly 15% of the sample rests with the top ten.

Participants were included only if at least one PBMC sample before ART initiation and at least two post-ART samples were available. Every participant with HIV received treatment in the United States of America. Cryopreserved samples of roughly 0.95-10 million PBMC were thawed and washed before DNA extraction. At the time of the earliest PBMC sample, participants with HIV were aged between roughly 20 and 55 years. PBMC samples were contributed by each participant from 1-4 timepoints before ART initiation and 2-8 timepoints after ART initiation, with a median of 7 samples. Serial HIV viral load, CD4+ T-cell count, ART history and demographic data were obtained for every participant. Using a Qiagen kit on a QIAcube, genomic DNA was extracted from unsorted PBMC, with samples processed in batches of 12. This sample was taken from a study of long-term antiretroviral therapy in people with HIV (dated by TCRdb to between 2020 and 2023). As for the study more broadly: Collection of the earliest samples took place about a decade ahead of the 2015 WHO recommendation for immediate ART, at a time when ART was typically delayed until CD4 counts fell. A retrospective serial study tested whether changes in peripheral blood TRB repertoire composition and diversity were associated with ART initiation and durable HIV suppression. A total of about 180 cryopreserved PBMC samples were contributed to the cohort by 30 adults with confirmed HIV infection, with samples collected serially over a mean of roughly six years (range 1-12). Eleven of the 30 participants with HIV were female. No cross-contamination during QIAcube processing was shown when test extractions of a monoclonal T-cell line were performed alongside fewer than 35 polyclonal samples.

Findings and caveats that apply to the study as a whole: Inferences about post-ART repertoire changes are limited because no data were available on ART adherence, viral resistance or therapy changes. Because cell numbers in pre-ART samples were limited, unsorted PBMC were profiled instead of sorted CD4+ and CD8+ T cells. Samples dated from the mid-2000s to the late 2010s, and the ART regimens used may be less effective than current ones. ART initiation was associated with a significant increase in TRB diversity, but diversity stayed significantly below transplant donor controls even after long-term ART. Compared with controls, HIV repertoires had narrower CDR3 length ranges, and the network structure pointed to an antigen-experienced repertoire that shifted only slightly toward naive after ART. Expanded TRB clones identified before ART initiation dominated the repertoire across all time points, though the dominance fluctuated and decreased in many PLHIV after ART. Since PBMC availability was limited, sequencing covered only the TCR beta chain, with no alpha chain pairing.

This clonotype originated in a woman aged 45-60 years with HIV. The sequence links TRBV5-1 to TRBJ2-1; D gene: possibly TRBD2, on 6 matching bases. Here the sequenced sample was unsorted PBMCs, taken 1.5 years before starting antiretroviral therapy. The DNA sequence follows: TGCGCCAGCAGTTCACCCCGCGGGGTGTACTACAATGAGCAGTTCTTC. It translates to CASSSPRGVYYNEQFF.